These T cell receptor beta chains were read from a single sample in a study of shared clonotypes between healthy human individuals. Produced via immunoSEQ multiplex PCR; TCRdb's table is partial and in-frame only. The sample includes 500,000 to 550,000 clones, roughly 95% of them seen just once. Sequencing was done on a sample of naive CD4+ T cells sorted from blood. The receptors stem from a woman between 25 and 40 years old in good health. Both conserved end residues are part of each CDR3.

J: TRBJ2-1; V: TRBV5-6; CDR3: CASGLATSYNEQFF
J: TRBJ2-7; V: TRBV7-5; CDR3: CVRSLIGCWGEQYF
J: TRBJ2-7; V: TRBV6-5; CDR3: CASRRHTGPYEQYF
J: TRBJ1-2; V: TRBV28; CDR3: CASSLYSNDRGREGYTF
J: TRBJ2-5; V: TRBV9; CDR3: CASSPTQGPETQYF
J: TRBJ2-3; V: TRBV27; CDR3: CASSHTMKTSGRAASTDTQYF
J: TRBJ2-3; V: TRBV11-2; CDR3: CASSPKGGARSGDTQYF
J: TRBJ2-5; V: TRBV5-1; CDR3: CASSVLVQETQYF
J: TRBJ2-7; V: TRBV7-9; CDR3: CASSLELAPTYEQYF
J: TRBJ2-2; V: TRBV28; CDR3: CASRAQNTGELFF
J: TRBJ1-2; V: TRBV18; CDR3: CASSPSLDRGFSGYGYTF
J: TRBJ2-5; V: TRBV5-1; CDR3: CASSRAGYQETQYF
J: TRBJ2-7; V: TRBV27; CDR3: CASREGNYEQYF
J: TRBJ2-5; V: TRBV10-3; CDR3: CAISKAAPGGLQETQYF
J: TRBJ1-1; V: TRBV18; CDR3: CASSPGDRGITFF
J: TRBJ1-1; V: TRBV28; CDR3: CASSLPPTGIAFF
J: TRBJ2-7; V: TRBV10-1; CDR3: CASSPGQGQLHSYEQYF
J: TRBJ1-3; V: TRBV19; CDR3: CASSTAPAGNTIYF
J: TRBJ1-3; V: TRBV5-1; CDR3: CASSSQDTPGNTIYF
J: TRBJ2-2; V: TRBV5-1; CDR3: CASTPGGERTGELFF
J: TRBJ2-4; V: TRBV15; CDR3: CATSRDTPLLGNIQYF
J: TRBJ1-1; V: TRBV6-1; CDR3: CASTPGSLTEAFF
J: TRBJ2-3; V: TRBV5-1; CDR3: CASSLEMTGDTRDTQYF
J: TRBJ2-2; V: TRBV6-1; CDR3: CASGRFQGASGELFF
J: TRBJ2-1; V: TRBV19; CDR3: CASSPTGTVGNEQFF
J: -; V: TRBV4-1; CDR3: CASSQGPTYEQYF
J: TRBJ1-1; V: TRBV5-1; CDR3: CASSLAQGGNTEAFF
J: TRBJ2-5; V: TRBV7-9; CDR3: CASTRGGGETQYF
J: TRBJ2-7; V: TRBV6-5; CDR3: CASSYTQYLSFEQYF
J: TRBJ1-1; V: TRBV28; CDR3: CASSLDRLSEAFF
J: TRBJ2-3; V: TRBV5-1; CDR3: CASSLVRMSGRESTDTQYF
J: TRBJ1-5; V: TRBV27; CDR3: CASSLRYSNQPQHF
J: TRBJ2-2; V: TRBV14; CDR3: CASSQVDRAQSLPGELFF
J: TRBJ2-3; V: TRBV6-5; CDR3: CASSYVPSGSTDTQYF